There are a few counts of the clone carrying this T cell receptor beta chain. Its antigen is currently unknown. The data derive from a study of T cells after yellow fever vaccination. Via MiXCR, TCRdb re-called the 5' RACE reads, giving one row per CDR3 protein. The profile shows fewer than 350,000 distinct CDR3 sequences, roughly 8.7% of them singletons. Study-wide findings and caveats: The appearance of a small share of clonotypes in both CD4 and CD8 compartments was observed.

The CDR3 is made up of 15 amino acids. Germline CDR1 reads SEHNR; CDR2 reads FQNEAQ (reference sequence). Trimming at V came to 1 base and at J to 4 bases, leaving 4 bases not matched to a gene. The V call is TRBV7-9, the J call TRBJ2-5; 9 bases agree with TRBD2. The origin of this receptor is a man aged 18 to 35 who received the YFV17D yellow fever vaccine. Sequenced here: PBMCs, sampled on the day of the first yellow fever vaccination. Here the CDR3 reads CASSLDLAGRETQYF. Written as DNA, the CDR3 is TGTGCCAGCAGCTTAGACCTAGCGGGGAGAGAGACCCAGTACTTC.